This paragraph reports one T cell receptor beta chain. CDR1 DFQATT and CDR2 SNEGSKA come from the germline V gene (reference sequence). The CDR3 runs 15 residues. Trimming shortened V by 5 bases and J by 4 bases, and 18 bases separated the two germline ends. Each donor supplied around 9.9 milliliters of peripheral blood. This entry belongs to a study of blood T cells in healthy people across ages. It was with a sample-barcoded 5' primer and a J-beta primer mix that a second PCR of about 6 to 12 cycles was run. TCRdb re-called the 5' RACE reads through MiXCR, storing one row per CDR3 protein. Here the sample spans approximately 2,000,000 distinct CDR3 sequences, about 39% being singletons.

Sequencing was done on a sample of blood. The source is a human donor in good health. The gene calls are TRBV20-1 and TRBJ1-3; D not resolved. CDR3 in DNA: TGCAGTGCTCTCGCTTTGAGGGCAGGAGGAAACACCATATATTTT. As protein: CSALALRAGGNTIYF.